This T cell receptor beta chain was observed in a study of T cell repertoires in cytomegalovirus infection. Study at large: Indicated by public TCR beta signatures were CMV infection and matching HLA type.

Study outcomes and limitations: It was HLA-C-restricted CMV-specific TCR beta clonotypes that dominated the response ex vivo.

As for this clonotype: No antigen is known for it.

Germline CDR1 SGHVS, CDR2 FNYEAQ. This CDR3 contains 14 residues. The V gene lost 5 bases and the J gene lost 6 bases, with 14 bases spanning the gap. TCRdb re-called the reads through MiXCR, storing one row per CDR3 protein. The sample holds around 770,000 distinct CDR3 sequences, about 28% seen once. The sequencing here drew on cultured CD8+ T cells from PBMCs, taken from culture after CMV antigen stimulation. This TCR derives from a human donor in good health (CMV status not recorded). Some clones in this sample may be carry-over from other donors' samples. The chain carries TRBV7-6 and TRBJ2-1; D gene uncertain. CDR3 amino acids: CASSAGSGSNEQFF. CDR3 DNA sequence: TGTGCCAGCAGCGCAGGCAGTGGCTCCAATGAGCAGTTCTTC.